Listed below are T cell receptor beta chains from one sample, sequenced in a study of blood T cell repertoires in COVID-19. The repertoire was sequenced with immunoSEQ multiplex PCR; TCRdb's copy has only in-frame clones and lacks some. The sample has approximately 250,000 clones, 88% seen once. The sample comprised PBMCs or T cells enriched from blood (not recorded which). Receptors were obtained from a woman between 40 and 55 years old who had been exposed to COVID-19. CDR3s include the opening cysteine and the closing phenylalanine or tryptophan.

V	J	CDR3
TRBV3-1/TRBV3-2	TRBJ2-7	CASSPRGRSYEQYF
TRBV5-6	TRBJ2-3	CASSPRGQFPDTQYF
TRBV19	TRBJ1-4	CASSSRQVPNEKLFF
TRBV7-2	TRBJ1-1	CASSKEGQGNTEAFF
TRBV9	TRBJ2-7	CASSPSGSGGTGAYEQYF
TRBV5-6	TRBJ1-1	CASSIRGQGEAFF
TRBV5-5	TRBJ2-7	CASSTGAREQYF
TRBV7-9	TRBJ1-4	CASRAGGGEKLFF
TRBV5-1	TRBJ1-2	CASSPDRAGYTF
TRBV19	TRBJ1-5	CASSIGPRAPQHF
TRBV7-9	TRBJ1-2	CASSPLSINYGYTF
TRBV7-6	TRBJ1-3	CASSLTVAGQGFTSFGNTIYF
TRBV29-1	TRBJ1-1	CIAGGQGMGTEAFF
TRBV7-7	TRBJ2-2	CASSFSGGGTGELFF
TRBV5-1	TRBJ1-1	CASSLGQAFEAFF
TRBV6-5	TRBJ2-5	CASSYGGSQETQYF
TRBV7-9	TRBJ2-1	CASSLAIAEQFF
TRBV6-5	TRBJ2-7	CASSYGWDSSRGEQYF
TRBV7-6	TRBJ2-1	CASSLVLRQANNEQFF
TRBV3-1/TRBV3-2	TRBJ2-1	CASSPLLAGGPMNEQFF
TRBV6-5	TRBJ1-5	CASSPRRGLTAQHF
TRBV3-1/TRBV3-2	TRBJ2-5	CASSRTSGRETQYF
TRBV6-5	TRBJ2-7	CASSKDRVRYEQYF
TRBV6-2/TRBV6-3	TRBJ2-7	CASSGWDSSYEQYF
TRBV7-6	TRBJ1-1	CASSFGRTGLTEAFF
TRBV28	TRBJ2-3	CASSFGGSVGTDTQYF
TRBV27	TRBJ1-5	CASSSFIRDRSNQPQHF
TRBV7-2	TRBJ1-3	CASSRPIGDTIYF
TRBV5-1	TRBJ2-1	CASSFLAGDYNEQFF
TRBV3-1/TRBV3-2	TRBJ2-7	CASSPTSGGTYEQYF
TRBV6-5	TRBJ2-7	CASSRVRDRDDEQYF
TRBV7-2	TRBJ2-3	CASSFPEAQYF
TRBV6-5	TRBJ1-2	CATFTGNYGYTF
TRBV10-3	TRBJ1-5	CAINFRAGWPQHF
TRBV9	TRBJ2-1	CASSALAGGGNEQFF
TRBV6-5	TRBJ2-7	CASSYGTGFPSYEQYF
TRBV9	TRBJ2-1	CASSVEFGTDPYNEQFF
TRBV30	TRBJ1-3	CAWGQGERNTIYF
TRBV28	TRBJ2-1	CASRKPSGGVSNEQFF
TRBV19	TRBJ2-5	CASSIDGLAGAQETQYF
TRBV11-2	TRBJ1-2	CASSPGVGARGYTF
TRBV5-4	TRBJ2-5	CASTYVDREETQYF
TRBV13	TRBJ1-1	CASSLQGTEAFF
TRBV7-2	TRBJ2-7	CASSFLPMWTGGPDEQYF
TRBV4-1	TRBJ1-3	CASSQVQQGANTIYF
TRBV4-1	TRBJ1-3	CASSQDQGEISGNTIYF
TRBV18	TRBJ1-1	CASSDGQREAFF
TRBV10-3	TRBJ1-2	CAISDAAGPTLYGYTF
TRBV30	TRBJ1-2	CAWSLKQGLGYTF
TRBV7-9	TRBJ1-2	CASSLRGQVVYGYTF
TRBV18	TRBJ2-5	CASSPTRLASQETQYF